This T cell receptor (beta chain) was recorded in a study of technical replicates of blood from four donors. Trimming at V came to 6 bases and at J to 5 bases, leaving 10 bases not matched to a gene. From germline, CDR1 is LNHDA and CDR2 SQIVND (reference sequence). There are 15 residues in the CDR3. The repertoire was sequenced with immunoSEQ multiplex PCR; TCRdb's copy has only in-frame clones and lacks some. The profile covers some 73,000 clones, with approximately 91% appearing a single time and 4.7% taken by the ten largest. This clone was counted once. The source material was PBMCs. The TCR comes from a human donor in good health. Some clones in this sample may be carry-over from other donors' samples. This chain connects TRBV19 to TRBJ1-2, with 9 bases identical to TRBD1. The CDR3 reads CASSDHRGRTYGYTF. Here the CDR3 DNA reads TGTGCCAGTAGCGACCACAGGGGGCGAACTTATGGCTACACCTTC.